The present TCR beta chain was sequenced within a study of blood T cell repertoires in COVID-19. The wider study: The samples span acute and convalescent COVID-19 from the United States, Italy and Spain. T cells, B-cell-depleted T cells, or PBMCs provided the cDNA or gDNA that served as material.

This clone was seen more than once but under ten times. In the original analysis: It was from reference gene primer amplification that nucleated cell counts were estimated. TCRdb's copy holds only in-frame clones and misses some; the assay was immunoSEQ multiplex PCR. That table furnishes V, J and clone size, whereas the DNA furnished D and trimming. Of fewer than 450,000 clones in the sample, about 90% were seen once. CDR3 length: 14 residues. Germline CDR1 is SQVTM and CDR2 is ANQGSEA. With 7 bases removed from V and 6 bases from J, the gap between germline ends came to 21 bases. The chain employs TRBV29-1 and TRBJ1-1, with D unclear. This clonotype was sampled from a woman between 18 and 29 years old who had recovered from COVID-19. Sequencing was carried out using peripheral blood. In DNA form, the CDR3 reads TGCAGCGCCCAAGGGATCGGGGTCGGGTCTGAAGCTTTCTTT. Protein product: CSAQGIGVGSEAFF.